These 26 T cell receptor beta chains originate from one sample sequenced in a study of post-analysis software for immune sequencing data. Researchers reported that TCR beta cDNA libraries carried unique molecular identifiers. TCRdb used MiXCR to reprocess the PCR reads, holding one entry per CDR3 protein. The repertoire holds hundreds of thousands of distinct CDR3 sequences, 25% to 30% seen once, with 0.5% to 0.6% in the top ten. Notes on the study in general: Controls had lower frequencies than patients of about five TRBV segments, which included TRBV5-6, TRBV5-1 and TRBV20-1.

Their antigens remain unidentified. The sequencing sample was made of blood. The receptors originated from a girl aged 5 to 17 with multiple sclerosis.

This clonotype appeared a few times. V is TRBV20-1 and J is TRBJ2-3, with no clear D. The CDR3 contains 15 residues. V was trimmed by 2 bases and J by 1 base, leaving 13 bases between them. CDR1 and CDR2 from the germline V gene are DFQATT and SNEGSKA (reference sequence). Here the CDR3 reads CSARRIGWGTDTQYF. The CDR3 nucleotides read TGCAGTGCTAGACGAATAGGATGGGGCACAGATACGCAGTATTTT.

This chain connects TRBV20-1 to TRBJ1-6; D is ambiguous. Germline-derived CDR1 and CDR2 are DFQATT and SNEGSKA (reference sequence). The CDR3 has 15 amino acids. V lost 3 bases and J lost 0, with 9 bases in between. CDR3: CSARFRSSYNSPLHF. CDR3 nucleotides: TGCAGTGCTAGGTTCAGGAGCTCCTATAATTCACCCCTCCACTTT.

The CDR3 here is CASSYPQIWDTYYGYTF. In DNA, the CDR3 is TGTGCCAGCAGTTATCCCCAAATATGGGACACTTACTATGGCTACACCTTC. J is TRBJ1-2 and V is TRBV7-9, with a tentative D call TRBD1 (6 bases). The length of the CDR3 is 17 residues. Germline V gene sequence: CDR1 SEHNR, CDR2 FQNEAQ (reference sequence). Trimming removed 6 bases at V and 3 bases at J, with 23 bases between.

The chain uses TRBV7-2 and TRBJ2-1, with 10 bases identical to TRBD2. V lost 6 bases and J lost 0; bases outside the gene matches: 17. Looked up from germline, CDR1 is SGHTA and CDR2 is FQGNSA. The CDR3 contains 20 residues. CDR3 nucleotide sequence: TGTGCCAGCAGTTCTCGGCTAGCGGGGGAAGTAATCGGCTCCTACAATGAGCAGTTCTTC. The encoded protein is CASSSRLAGEVIGSYNEQFF.

The genes are TRBV5-1 and TRBJ2-3; D call uncertain. The CDR3 contains 13 residues. Germline-derived CDR1 and CDR2 are SGHRS and YFSETQ. The V gene lost 5 bases and the J gene lost 5 bases, with 12 bases spanning the gap. Written as DNA, the CDR3 is TGCGCCAGCAGGGCTCCACCCATAGATACGCAGTATTTT. This translates into CASRAPPIDTQYF.

The chain employs TRBV20-1 and TRBJ2-1; D gene uncertain. The CDR3 is 10 amino acids. In germline, CDR1 is DFQATT, CDR2 SNEGSKA (reference sequence). Trimming cost V 3 bases and J 9 bases, with 6 bases left between them. Here the CDR3 DNA reads TGCAGTGCTAGGTCGACTGAGCAGTTCTTC. Translating it yields CSARSTEQFF.

The rearrangement links TRBV28 to TRBJ2-7, with no clear D. V lost 7 bases, J lost 9 bases, and 16 bases lay in between. The CDR3 runs to 12 residues. Germline V gene sequence: CDR1 MDHEN, CDR2 SYDVKM. The CDR3 nucleotides are TGTGCCAGCACCAAACTACTCAGCCGGCAGTACTTC. Translated, it gives CASTKLLSRQYF.

In this sample, this clonotype turned up a few times. The rearrangement uses TRBV11-2 and TRBJ2-1; D not resolved. The CDR3 consists of 12 residues. Trimming shortened V by 3 bases and J by 4 bases, and 4 bases separated the two germline ends. In germline, CDR1 is SGHAT, CDR2 FQNNGV. The CDR3 DNA follows: TGTGCCAGCAGCTTCCAGTACAATGAGCAGTTCTTC. Its translation: CASSFQYNEQFF.

The chain combines TRBV2 with TRBJ1-1; no reliable D call. This CDR3 has 12 amino acids. Germline CDR1 is SNHLY and CDR2 is FYNNEI. Trimming took 7 bases from V and 8 from J, leaving 14 bases between them. CDR3 coding DNA: TGTGCCAGCAACGTCGTAACGGAAGAAGCTTTCTTT. Encoded protein: CASNVVTEEAFF.

Turning to this clonotype: A much bigger clone sits one base away, suggesting this may be a read error. V usage is TRBV29-1 and J usage is TRBJ2-1; 9 bases agree with TRBD2. TRBJ2-7 explains the end of the DNA better; the J call may be wrong. Germline CDR1 SQVTM, CDR2 ANQGSEA. The CDR3 length is 15 residues. The CDR3 reads CSVQLAGASYNEQYF. CDR3 nucleotide sequence: TGCAGCGTTCAGTTAGCGGGGGCCTCCTACAATGAGCAGTACTTC.

The chain joins TRBV20-1 to TRBJ2-1; 10 bases are a match to TRBD1. The CDR3 extends over 15 amino acids. Trimming cost V 6 bases and J 8 bases; bases outside gene matches: 13. Germline values: CDR1 DFQATT, CDR2 SNEGSKA (reference sequence). As DNA, the CDR3 is TGCAGTGCGCAGCCGGGACAGGGGCGAAGCGATGAGCAGTTCTTC. Its translation: CSAQPGQGRSDEQFF.

This rearrangement joins TRBV20-1 to TRBJ2-5, with 7 positions matching TRBD2. The ends lost 5 bases at V and 2 bases at J; junction bases unmatched: 5. CDR3 size: 13 residues. Looked up from germline, CDR1 is DFQATT and CDR2 is SNEGSKA (reference sequence). The CDR3 DNA sequence: TGCAGTGCTGCTACTAGCGCGCAAGAGACCCAGTACTTC. Protein: CSAATSAQETQYF.

This clonotype was picked up a small number of times. V usage is TRBV6-5 and J usage is TRBJ2-3; no clear D gene. The V gene lost 4 bases and the J gene lost 0 bases, with 8 bases spanning the gap. Per the germline V gene, CDR1 is MNHEY and CDR2 is SVGAGI. The CDR3 has 14 amino acids. The CDR3 spells CASSSASSTDTQYF. The CDR3 nucleotides are TGTGCCAGCAGTTCCGCCTCTAGCACAGATACGCAGTATTTT.

V gene TRBV3-1 combines with J gene TRBJ2-1, with 9 bases aligning to TRBD2. Germline V CDR1 and CDR2: LGHDT, YNNKEL (reference sequence). This CDR3 has 18 residues. V shed 4 bases, J shed 4 bases, and the junction held 14 bases outside the gene matches. The CDR3: CASSRTPVGGGEYNEQFF. The CDR3 DNA is TGTGCCAGCAGCCGAACCCCTGTCGGCGGGGGGGAATACAATGAGCAGTTCTTC.

The rearrangement uses TRBV27 and TRBJ2-7; 12 bases line up with TRBD2. Trimming took 3 bases from V and 2 from J; bases not matched to a gene: 5. The germline gives CDR1 MNHEY, CDR2 SMNVEV (reference sequence). The CDR3 runs to 16 residues. The CDR3: CASSFITSGGTYEQYF. The CDR3 bases are TGTGCCAGCAGTTTCATCACTAGCGGGGGGACCTACGAGCAGTACTTC.

Remarks on this clonotype: At one boundary the junction diverges from the germline segment, which might be a read error. The chain uses TRBV7-2 and TRBJ1-1; TRBD1 might be the D (5 bases). CDR1 is SGHTA, CDR2 FQGNSA, per germline. The CDR3 length is 15 residues. The CDR3 is CAGSQSGRGGTEAFF. DNA of the CDR3: TGTGCCGGCAGCCAATCGGGGAGGGGTGGCACTGAAGCTTTCTTT.

This rearrangement joins TRBV15 to TRBJ2-1; D uncertain. CDR3 length equals 17 residues. Germline V lookup: CDR1 LNHNV, CDR2 YYDKDF (reference sequence). Trimming cost V 2 bases and J 0 bases, with 14 bases left between them. The CDR3 DNA follows: TGTGCCACCAGCAGAACATCCGAAATAAGCTCCTACAATGAGCAGTTCTTC. Protein product: CATSRTSEISSYNEQFF.

This chain joins TRBV2 and TRBJ2-7, with D unresolved. Germline V gene sequence: CDR1 SNHLY, CDR2 FYNNEI. Trimming cost V 7 bases and J 1 base, with 8 bases left between them. This CDR3 is built from 12 residues. The CDR3 coding sequence is TGTGCCAGCACCGCGTATTCCTACGAGCAGTACTTC. This sequence encodes CASTAYSYEQYF.

This clonotype has just a few counts. This chain's CDR3 is CASSASGTGGMEQYF. As DNA, the CDR3 is TGTGCCAGCAGCGCCTCCGGGACAGGGGGTATGGAGCAGTACTTC. The V call is TRBV7-2, the J call TRBJ2-5, with 11 bases fitting TRBD1. Trimming took 5 bases from V and 11 from J; bases not matched to a gene: 13. CDR3 length equals 15 residues. Germline V gene lookup returns CDR1 SGHTA and CDR2 FQGNSA.

A few counts support this clonotype. The chain carries TRBV25-1 and TRBJ2-7; D is perhaps TRBD2 (6 bases). The V gene lost 2 bases and the J gene lost 1 base, with 9 bases spanning the gap. In germline, CDR1 is MGHDK, CDR2 SYGVNS. The CDR3 loop spans 14 amino acids. The CDR3 protein is CASSETEGSYEQYF. The CDR3 nucleotides read TGTGCCAGCAGTGAAACGGAGGGGTCCTACGAGCAGTACTTC.

This clonotype was seen a handful of times. The chain combines TRBV7-2 with TRBJ2-3, with 12 bases that match TRBD1. Germline lookup yields CDR1 SGHTA and CDR2 FQGNSA. The V gene end was trimmed by 5 bases and the J gene end by 3 bases; junction bases not matched to a gene: 9. The CDR3 spans 17 residues. CDR3 protein: CASSSRGTGGATDTQYF. CDR3 DNA: TGTGCCAGCAGCAGCAGGGGGACAGGGGGCGCGACAGATACGCAGTATTTT.

This chain uses TRBV7-8 with TRBJ2-3; TRBD1 aligns across 10 bases. The CDR3 has 16 amino acids. The V segment lost 5 bases and the J segment 2 bases; nucleotides outside the gene matches: 7. Germline CDR1 SGHVS, CDR2 FQNEAQ. CDR3 in DNA: TGTGCCAGCAGCCCGCGGACAGGGGGAAACACAGATACGCAGTATTTT. It encodes CASSPRTGGNTDTQYF.

This clonotype appeared once. Relative to the germline gene, one junction end is altered; a read error may explain this. This sequence joins TRBV20-1 and TRBJ1-2; a possible D gene is TRBD1 (6 bases). This CDR3 is built from 14 residues. Germline CDR1 is DFQATT and CDR2 is SNEGSKA (reference sequence). The CDR3 DNA is TGCAGTGCTAGAGATGGAACAGGGATCTATGACTACACCTTC. Its protein product is CSARDGTGIYDYTF.

CDR3 residues: CSANHPGTSPYNEQFF. The CDR3, as DNA: TGCAGTGCTAACCATCCCGGGACTAGCCCCTACAATGAGCAGTTCTTC. The chain is built from TRBV20-1 and TRBJ2-1; TRBD2 matches at 9 bases. CDR1 is DFQATT, CDR2 SNEGSKA, per germline (reference sequence). With V trimmed by 4 bases and J by 2 bases, 9 bases remained unmatched. The CDR3 has 16 residues.

The table lists this clonotype with a few counts. The rearrangement uses TRBV15 and TRBJ1-5; possible D gene TRBD1, 6 bases. With 2 bases removed from V and 2 bases from J, the gap between germline ends came to 13 bases. Germline V CDR1 and CDR2: LNHNV, YYDKDF (reference sequence). The CDR3 sequence is 16 residues long. The CDR3 DNA sequence: TGTGCCACCAGCAGATCCCGCTCAGGGGGCAATCAGCCCCAGCATTTT. It codes for CATSRSRSGGNQPQHF.

A few counts support this clonotype. This chain joins TRBV29-1 and TRBJ2-7; 7 bases are a match to TRBD1. V dropped 7 bases and J dropped 5; count of bases not matched to a gene: 8. The CDR3 sequence is 12 residues long. Germline V lookup: CDR1 SQVTM, CDR2 ANQGSEA. This chain's CDR3 is CSARDSPHEQYF. CDR3 sequence (DNA): TGCAGCGCCCGGGACAGCCCCCACGAGCAGTACTTC.